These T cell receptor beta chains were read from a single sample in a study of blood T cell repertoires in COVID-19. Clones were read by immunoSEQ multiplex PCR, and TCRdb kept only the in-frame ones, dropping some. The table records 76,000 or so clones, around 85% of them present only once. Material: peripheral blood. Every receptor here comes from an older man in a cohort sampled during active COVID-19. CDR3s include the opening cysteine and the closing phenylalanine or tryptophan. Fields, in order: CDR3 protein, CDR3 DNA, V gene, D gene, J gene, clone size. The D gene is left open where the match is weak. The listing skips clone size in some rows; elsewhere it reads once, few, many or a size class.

CDR3 protein: CASSPETGWNTEAFF
CDR3 DNA: TGTGCCAGCTCACCGGAGACAGGGTGGAACACTGAAGCTTTCTTT
V gene: TRBV18
D gene: TRBD1
J gene: TRBJ1-1
clone size: -

CDR3 protein: CASILGSGGGTDTQYF
CDR3 DNA: TGTGCCAGCATTCTAGGTTCAGGGGGTGGGACAGATACGCAGTATTTT
V gene: TRBV2
D gene: TRBD1
J gene: TRBJ2-3
clone size: -

CDR3 protein: CASSGGWETQYF
CDR3 DNA: TGTGCCAGCAGCGGGGGTTGGGAGACCCAGTACTTC
V gene: TRBV12-3/TRBV12-4
D gene: -
J gene: TRBJ2-5
clone size: -

CDR3 protein: CASSPGTSGTSEQYF
CDR3 DNA: TGTGCCAGCAGCCCAGGGACTAGCGGAACCTCCGAGCAGTACTTC
V gene: TRBV6-5
D gene: TRBD2
J gene: TRBJ2-7
clone size: -

CDR3 protein: CASSYGGKAFF
CDR3 DNA: TGTGCCAGCAGCTACGGGGGGAAAGCTTTCTTT
V gene: TRBV6-4
D gene: -
J gene: TRBJ1-1
clone size: few

CDR3 protein: CASSERGTLSNQPQHF
CDR3 DNA: TGTGCCAGCAGTGAGCGGGGGACACTTAGCAATCAGCCCCAGCATTTT
V gene: TRBV2
D gene: -
J gene: TRBJ1-5
clone size: -

CDR3 protein: CASSNRRLAGLTDTQYF
CDR3 DNA: TGTGCCAGCAGCAACCGCCGACTAGCGGGGCTCACAGATACGCAGTATTTT
V gene: TRBV7-8
D gene: TRBD2
J gene: TRBJ2-3
clone size: -

CDR3 protein: CASSGWRQGSDTQYF
CDR3 DNA: TGTGCCAGCAGCGGGTGGCGACAGGGGTCAGATACGCAGTATTTT
V gene: TRBV5-5
D gene: TRBD1
J gene: TRBJ2-3
clone size: -

CDR3 protein: CASSGGDSGANVLTF
CDR3 DNA: TGTGCCAGCAGCGGAGGCGACTCTGGGGCCAACGTCCTGACTTTC
V gene: TRBV6-5
D gene: -
J gene: TRBJ2-6
clone size: -

CDR3 protein: CASSNPGGPNTEAFF
CDR3 DNA: TGTGCCAGCAGTAACCCCGGGGGGCCGAACACTGAAGCTTTCTTT
V gene: TRBV6-5
D gene: -
J gene: TRBJ1-1
clone size: -

CDR3 protein: CASSLTTGLADTDTQYF
CDR3 DNA: TGTGCCAGCAGCTTAACCACGGGACTAGCCGACACAGATACGCAGTATTTT
V gene: TRBV7-9
D gene: TRBD2
J gene: TRBJ2-3
clone size: once

CDR3 protein: CASSTTIAGDEQFF
CDR3 DNA: TGTGCCAGCAGCACTACAATCGCGGGGGATGAGCAGTTCTTC
V gene: TRBV3-1/TRBV3-2
D gene: TRBD2
J gene: TRBJ2-1
clone size: -

CDR3 protein: CASSFEQGANTGELFF
CDR3 DNA: TGTGCCAGCAGCTTTGAACAGGGAGCGAACACCGGGGAGCTGTTTTTT
V gene: TRBV11-1
D gene: -
J gene: TRBJ2-2
clone size: -

CDR3 protein: CASSQVGGAMTDTQYF
CDR3 DNA: TGCGCCAGCAGCCAAGTAGGGGGGGCCATGACAGATACGCAGTATTTT
V gene: TRBV4-3
D gene: -
J gene: TRBJ2-3
clone size: -

CDR3 protein: CASSLEGLLNTEAFF
CDR3 DNA: TGTGCCAGCAGCTTAGAAGGACTATTGAACACTGAAGCTTTCTTT
V gene: TRBV7-9
D gene: -
J gene: TRBJ1-1
clone size: -

CDR3 protein: CATSRPLNRSTNEKLFF
CDR3 DNA: TGTGCCACCAGCAGACCCCTTAACAGATCTACTAATGAAAAACTGTTTTTT
V gene: TRBV15
D gene: -
J gene: TRBJ1-4
clone size: many

CDR3 protein: CASRGTASYEQYF
CDR3 DNA: TGTGCCAGCAGGGGGACAGCCTCCTACGAGCAGTACTTC
V gene: TRBV6-5
D gene: TRBD1
J gene: TRBJ2-7
clone size: -

CDR3 protein: CASSGRDRLNTEAFF
CDR3 DNA: TGTGCCAGCAGCGGCCGGGACAGGCTGAACACTGAAGCTTTCTTT
V gene: TRBV3-1/TRBV3-2
D gene: TRBD1
J gene: TRBJ1-1
clone size: once

CDR3 protein: CASSPDRDTDTQYF
CDR3 DNA: TGTGCCAGCAGTCCGGACAGGGACACAGATACGCAGTATTTT
V gene: TRBV6-5
D gene: TRBD1
J gene: TRBJ2-3
clone size: -

CDR3 protein: CASSLSREPTSGANVLTF
CDR3 DNA: TGTGCCAGCAGCTTGTCACGGGAACCAACCTCTGGGGCCAACGTCCTGACTTTC
V gene: TRBV5-6
D gene: -
J gene: TRBJ2-6
clone size: -

CDR3 protein: CASSTSGGAPDTQYF
CDR3 DNA: TGTGCCAGCAGCACTAGCGGGGGGGCCCCAGATACGCAGTATTTT
V gene: TRBV5-4
D gene: TRBD2
J gene: TRBJ2-3
clone size: -

CDR3 protein: CASGRSRESTDTQYF
CDR3 DNA: TGTGCCAGCGGGAGATCGCGGGAAAGCACAGATACGCAGTATTTT
V gene: TRBV27
D gene: -
J gene: TRBJ2-3
clone size: -

CDR3 protein: CASSTSGGVNQPQHF
CDR3 DNA: TGTGCCAGTAGTACGTCTGGGGGGGTCAATCAGCCCCAGCATTTT
V gene: TRBV19
D gene: -
J gene: TRBJ1-5
clone size: -

CDR3 protein: CAISESGGNEKLFF
CDR3 DNA: TGTGCCATCAGTGAGTCAGGGGGCAATGAAAAACTGTTTTTT
V gene: TRBV10-3
D gene: TRBD1
J gene: TRBJ1-4
clone size: -

CDR3 protein: CASLDRGLETQYF
CDR3 DNA: TGTGCCAGCCTAGACAGGGGGTTAGAGACCCAGTACTTC
V gene: TRBV2
D gene: TRBD1
J gene: TRBJ2-5
clone size: few

CDR3 protein: CASSSLAGAYNEQFF
CDR3 DNA: TGTGCCAGCAGCTCACTAGCGGGGGCCTACAATGAGCAGTTCTTC
V gene: TRBV7-8
D gene: TRBD2
J gene: TRBJ2-1
clone size: -

CDR3 protein: CASSPVDRDADTQYF
CDR3 DNA: TGTGCCAGCAGTCCAGTGGACAGGGATGCAGATACGCAGTATTTT
V gene: TRBV28
D gene: TRBD1
J gene: TRBJ2-3
clone size: -

CDR3 protein: CASSQERGEPTDTQYF
CDR3 DNA: TGCGCCAGCAGCCAAGAGCGGGGGGAACCCACAGATACGCAGTATTTT
V gene: TRBV4-1
D gene: TRBD2
J gene: TRBJ2-3
clone size: -

CDR3 protein: CASSPFTDTQYF
CDR3 DNA: TGTGCCAGCAGCCCATTCACAGATACGCAGTATTTT
V gene: TRBV6-6
D gene: -
J gene: TRBJ2-3
clone size: -

CDR3 protein: CASSLDSSGGTEQFF
CDR3 DNA: TGTGCCAGCAGCTTGGATTCTAGCGGGGGGACTGAGCAGTTCTTC
V gene: TRBV5-4
D gene: TRBD2
J gene: TRBJ2-1
clone size: few

CDR3 protein: CASGRGRVGYTF
CDR3 DNA: TGTGCCAGCGGGCGGGGGCGTGTTGGCTACACCTTC
V gene: TRBV9
D gene: -
J gene: TRBJ1-2
clone size: -

CDR3 protein: CASSHQTEAFF
CDR3 DNA: TGTGCCAGCAGCCACCAAACTGAAGCTTTCTTT
V gene: TRBV3-1/TRBV3-2
D gene: -
J gene: TRBJ1-1
clone size: -

CDR3 protein: CASSLGATNEKLFF
CDR3 DNA: TGTGCCAGCAGCTTAGGCGCAACTAATGAAAAACTGTTTTTT
V gene: TRBV7-2
D gene: -
J gene: TRBJ1-4
clone size: few

CDR3 protein: CASRTSRDRNTEAFF
CDR3 DNA: TGCGCCAGCAGGACGAGCCGGGACAGGAACACTGAAGCTTTCTTT
V gene: TRBV5-1
D gene: TRBD1
J gene: TRBJ1-1
clone size: -

CDR3 protein: CASSFGEGEAFF
CDR3 DNA: TGTGCCAGCAGCTTTGGGGAGGGGGAAGCTTTCTTT
V gene: TRBV5-4
D gene: -
J gene: TRBJ1-1
clone size: -

CDR3 protein: CASSKDVSSKGPRQGARVDGYTF
CDR3 DNA: TGTGCCAGCAGCAAAGATGTTTCATCAAAAGGTCCGCGACAGGGGGCCCGGGTTGATGGCTACACCTTC
V gene: TRBV21-1
D gene: -
J gene: TRBJ1-2
clone size: -

CDR3 protein: CASSPGLSTDTQYF
CDR3 DNA: TGTGCCAGCTCACCGGGACTATCCACAGATACGCAGTATTTT
V gene: TRBV18
D gene: TRBD2
J gene: TRBJ2-3
clone size: -

CDR3 protein: CASSPTATGGTPLHF
CDR3 DNA: TGTGCCAGCAGTCCGACCGCGACAGGGGGTACACCCCTCCACTTT
V gene: TRBV27
D gene: TRBD1
J gene: TRBJ1-6
clone size: -

CDR3 protein: CASIPGSYSNQPQHF
CDR3 DNA: TGTGCCAGCATTCCGGGATCCTATAGCAATCAGCCCCAGCATTTT
V gene: TRBV5-8
D gene: -
J gene: TRBJ1-5
clone size: -

CDR3 protein: CASRGQALNEKLFF
CDR3 DNA: TGTGCCAGCAGGGGACAGGCACTTAATGAAAAACTGTTTTTT
V gene: TRBV6-6
D gene: TRBD1
J gene: TRBJ1-4
clone size: -